Presented here are 12 T cell receptor beta chains from one specimen sequenced in a study of response to subunit inactivated influenza vaccine. Using its own MiXCR run on the RT-PCR reads, TCRdb lists one record per CDR3 protein. The sample holds around 200,000 distinct CDR3 sequences; around 12% are singletons and the top ten take about 29%. The same sample was also used in a study of T cells expressing NK-cell markers. That report notes: As the method of synthesis, 5'RACE template switching with UMIs yielded TCR beta cDNA.

The source was CD8+ T cells sorted from PBMCs, collected less than 13 days after vaccination. All receptors derive from a man aged 50-59 years who received an inactivated influenza vaccine.

This clonotype was counted many times. CDR3 protein: CSASYDPSGRVKDNEQFF. The CDR3 nucleotides are TGCAGTGCTAGTTATGATCCTAGCGGGAGGGTTAAGGACAATGAGCAGTTCTTC. The rearrangement joins TRBV20-1 to TRBJ2-1; 12 nucleotides match TRBD2. V lost 3 bases, J lost 5 bases, and 14 bases stayed unmatched. The CDR3 covers 18 residues. The germline V gene has CDR1 DFQATT and CDR2 SNEGSKA (reference sequence).

This chain connects TRBV10-3 to TRBJ2-3, with D possibly being TRBD2 (6 bases). The length of the CDR3 is 14 residues. The germline V gene has CDR1 ENHRY and CDR2 SYGVKD. Trimming left V 0 bases short and J 8 bases short, with 12 bases between. The CDR3 DNA follows: TGTGCCATCAGTGAGTCGGCCCGGGGACTTACGCAGTATTTT. Amino acids: CAISESARGLTQYF.

The rearrangement joins TRBV25-1 to TRBJ2-1, with 9 bases that match TRBD2. This CDR3 has 18 amino acids. J was trimmed by 2 bases and V by 5 bases; bases with no gene match: 13. Germline-derived CDR1 and CDR2 are MGHDK and SYGVNS. The CDR3 nucleotides read TGTGCCAGCAGTTCCCAATTCTTAGTAGCGGGAGCCTACAATGAGCAGTTCTTC. Its protein is CASSSQFLVAGAYNEQFF.

The chain is built from TRBV12-3 or TRBV12-4 and TRBJ2-1; 9 positions agree with TRBD2. Losses at the gene ends were 8 bases for V and 4 bases for J; bases not matched to a gene: 12. The CDR3 length is 16 residues. The CDR3 is CASSSPAGGPYNEQFF. CDR3 nucleotide sequence: TGTGCCAGCTCCTCACCCGCGGGAGGGCCATACAATGAGCAGTTCTTC.

The chain uses TRBV21-1 and TRBJ2-7; the table's D call, TRBD1, was not checked against the DNA. TRBV21-1 constitutes a pseudogene. The CDR3 runs 14 residues. This chain's CDR3 is CAISPGLGSYEQYF. The CDR3 bases are TGTGCCATCAGCCCCGGTCTGGGTTCCTACGAGCAGTACTTC.

A remark on this clonotype: The junction departs from germline at one end; a sequencing error may be responsible. The genes are TRBV20-1 and TRBJ1-1; no clear D. The CDR3 has 12 amino acids. The V gene's germline CDR1 is DFQATT and CDR2 SNEGSKA (reference sequence). In DNA, the CDR3 is TGCAGTGCTGGAGAATGGAACACTGAAGCTTTCTTT. Translated: CSAGEWNTEAFF.

This clonotype occurred a few times. The chain is built from TRBV6-5 and TRBJ1-4; D ambiguous. The CDR3 sequence is 17 residues long. The V gene lost 2 bases and the J gene lost 0 bases, with 13 bases spanning the gap. The germline CDR1 and CDR2 sequences are MNHEY and SVGAGI. This CDR3 is CASSYVATNPTNEKLFF. As DNA, the CDR3 is TGTGCCAGCAGTTACGTCGCGACGAACCCAACTAATGAAAAACTGTTTTTT.

V gene TRBV6-2 or TRBV6-3 combines with J gene TRBJ2-5, with D possibly called TRBD1 or TRBD2 (5 bases each). V dropped 2 bases and J dropped 1 base, with 14 bases sitting between them. Germline V gene sequence: CDR1 MNHEY, CDR2 SVGEGT. The CDR3 has 16 residues. CDR3 nucleotide sequence: TGTGCCAGCAGTTACCCGGGACCAACTACCCAAGAGACCCAGTACTTC. It is translated as CASSYPGPTTQETQYF.

The gene calls are TRBV12-3 or TRBV12-4 and TRBJ2-3; TRBD1 might be the D (6 bases). The CDR3 runs 14 residues. V lost 7 bases to trimming and J lost 0 bases, with 11 bases between them. The chain's CDR3 is CASTAQGSTDTQYF. CDR3 bases: TGTGCCAGCACCGCACAGGGAAGCACAGATACGCAGTATTTT.

J is TRBJ2-7 and V is TRBV20-1; D possibly matches TRBD1 or TRBD2 (5 bases each). Germline V lookup: CDR1 DFQATT, CDR2 SNEGSKA (reference sequence). The CDR3 is 12 amino acids. V gave up 0 bases and J gave up 6 bases, with 9 bases separating them. Here the CDR3 DNA reads TGCAGTGCTAGAGATTTGGGGACCGAGCAGTACTTC. Translated: CSARDLGTEQYF.

The genes are TRBV20-1 and TRBJ2-2; no clear D. CDR3 length equals 13 residues. Germline V gene data show CDR1 as DFQATT and CDR2 as SNEGSKA (reference sequence). Trimming left V 1 base short and J 5 bases short, with 8 bases between. The CDR3 loop reads CSARVPSTGELFF. The CDR3 DNA is TGCAGTGCTAGAGTCCCGTCAACCGGGGAGCTGTTTTTT.

This rearrangement joins TRBV7-6 to TRBJ1-1, with D maybe TRBD1 (6 bases). Per germline, CDR1 SGHVS and CDR2 FNYEAQ. The ends were cut back, 4 bases at V and 4 bases at J, with 25 bases in the middle. The CDR3 contains 18 residues. CDR3 residues: CASSSTRPQGLLVTEAFF. In nucleotides, the CDR3 is TGTGCCAGCAGCTCAACCCGGCCACAGGGCCTCCTAGTCACTGAAGCTTTCTTT.